What follows describes a single T cell receptor (beta chain). Its matching antigen is unknown. The data are from a study of blood T cells in healthy people across ages. Overall study results and limits: Estimates of diversity drawn from one million T cells were considered underestimates. Long-lived donors carried more naive CD4+ cells and greater diversity than aged donors. Not knowing donor CMV status may have confounded expanded clonotype changes.

Germline-derived CDR1 and CDR2 are MGHRA and YSYEKL. The CDR3 length is 15 residues. Primers used in a second PCR of roughly 6 to 11 cycles were a sample-barcoded 5' primer and a J-beta primer mix. The template-switch adaptor was a 5' adaptor with 12 random nucleotides. It tagged each cDNA molecule. TCRdb independently ran MiXCR on the 5' RACE reads; one entry per CDR3 protein. Among 1.5 million to 2 million distinct CDR3 sequences listed, roughly 50% were seen once. Sequenced: blood. This clonotype originated in a woman in her thirties or forties in good health. The chain uses TRBV4-1 and TRBJ2-5, with TRBD1 matching 10 bases. The J call is uncertain, as TRBJ2-7 better fits the DNA end. CDR3 amino acids: CASSQERTGGYEQYF. The CDR3, as DNA: TGCGCCAGCAGCCAAGAAAGGACAGGGGGCTACGAGCAGTACTTC.